Below, 19 T cell receptor beta chains from the same sample are listed, as sequenced in a study of a mutant IDH1 vaccine in newly diagnosed glioma. Profiling relied on immunoSEQ multiplex PCR, and the TCRdb table lists in-frame clones only, not all of them. The sample includes some 60,000 clones, roughly 80% seen only once; the top ten take 3.5% to 4%. Antigens for these TCRs are unknown. Indicated time point: week 47, end of study. Vaccinated patients received 300 ug of mutant IDH1 20-mer peptide per dose, with topical imiquimod. The sequences come from PBMCs, collected from a glioma patient whose treatment included an IDH1 peptide vaccine. The receptors here all came from a man aged 25 to 40 with glioma.

The rearrangement uses TRBV28 and TRBJ2-7, with 8 positions matching TRBD1. This CDR3 comprises 19 residues. V dropped 7 bases and J dropped 0; count of bases not matched to a gene: 20. The germline gives CDR1 MDHEN, CDR2 SYDVKM. The CDR3 sequence: CASIQGGAARGLYSYEQYF. CDR3 nucleotides: TGTGCCAGCATCCAAGGGGGCGCGGCCAGGGGGCTTTACTCCTACGAGCAGTACTTC.

The CDR3 loop reads CASEQGLGAYEQYF. The DNA for the CDR3 is TGTGCCAGCGAACAAGGCCTTGGGGCCTACGAGCAGTACTTC. V is TRBV28 and J is TRBJ2-7; no definite D call. The CDR3 consists of 14 residues. Germline CDR1 is MDHEN and CDR2 is SYDVKM. V lost 8 bases to trimming and J lost 2 bases, with 16 bases between them.

This clone was picked up a small number of times. This CDR3 is CASSLPGQREAFF. CDR3 coding DNA: TGTGCCAGCAGCTTGCCGGGACAGCGTGAAGCTTTCTTT. V is TRBV5-4 and J is TRBJ1-1; TRBD1 matches at 7 bases. CDR1 and CDR2 from the germline V gene are SGHNT and YYREEE (reference sequence). The CDR3 has 13 amino acids. V was clipped by 1 base and J by 7 bases; unmatched bases: 4.

The V and J genes are TRBV5-4 and TRBJ2-3; D gene ambiguous. CDR1 is SGHNT and CDR2 is YYREEE in the germline V gene (reference sequence). V lost 0 bases and J lost 11, with 7 bases in between. CDR3 size: 11 residues. In DNA, the CDR3 is TGTGCCAGCAGCTTGGGTTTCCTGCAGTATTTT. This encodes CASSLGFLQYF.

This clone has just a few counts. This sequence joins TRBV5-1 and TRBJ1-5; D is ambiguous. The germline gives CDR1 SGHRS, CDR2 YFSETQ. The CDR3 sequence is 19 residues long. V was pared by 4 bases and J by 0 bases, with 23 bases between. CDR3 nucleotides: TGCGCCAGCAGCCCAAAGCCGGACGGATACCTAAATAGCAATCAGCCCCAGCATTTT. It encodes CASSPKPDGYLNSNQPQHF.

This rearrangement joins TRBV27 to TRBJ2-7; D gene uncertain. The CDR3 is made up of 13 amino acids. The V end lost 0 bases, the J end lost 4 bases, and 7 bases lay between the germline ends. Germline CDR1 is MNHEY and CDR2 is SMNVEV (reference sequence). The CDR3 DNA is TGTGCCAGCAGTTTATCGAATAGATACGAGCAGTACTTC. Protein: CASSLSNRYEQYF.

The chain has TRBV19 and TRBJ1-5; D is unclear. This CDR3 comprises 16 residues. The V and J ends lost 8 bases and 1 base respectively, with 18 bases between them. Germline CDR1 is LNHDA and CDR2 is SQIVND (reference sequence). CDR3 coding DNA: TGTGCCAGTTCGATCTGGGCCCCCGGGAGCAATCAGCCCCAGCATTTT. Amino acid sequence: CASSIWAPGSNQPQHF.

V is TRBV6-5 and J is TRBJ2-7; a weak D match, TRBD2 (6 bases). Trimming shortened V by 6 bases and J by 0 bases, and 15 bases separated the two germline ends. Per germline, CDR1 MNHEY and CDR2 SVGAGI. CDR3 length: 15 amino acids. Written as DNA, the CDR3 is TGTGCCAGCAGCCCTTTCCCCGGGAGCTCCTACGAGCAGTACTTC. Protein product: CASSPFPGSSYEQYF.

The V call is TRBV9, the J call TRBJ1-2; weak D call: TRBD1 (6 bases). Germline CDR1 reads SGDLS; CDR2 reads YYNGEE. The CDR3 runs 15 residues. V lost 4 bases and J 0 bases, leaving 13 bases between the germline ends. The CDR3 DNA is TGTGCCAGCAGCTCCGGGGGCGCTACTAACTATGGCTACACCTTC. It encodes CASSSGGATNYGYTF.

The chain joins TRBV12-5 to TRBJ2-5; 7 nucleotides align to TRBD1. V shed 2 bases, J shed 1 base, and the junction held 10 bases outside the gene matches. Germline V lookup: CDR1 LGHNT, CDR2 FRNRAP. The CDR3 consists of 17 residues. CDR3 sequence reads: CASGLRPKAGGQETQYF. DNA for the CDR3: TGTGCTAGTGGTTTGCGGCCTAAGGCAGGGGGCCAAGAGACCCAGTACTTC.

The rearrangement uses TRBV7-9 and TRBJ1-1; no clear D gene. The CDR3 has 11 amino acids. Trimming removed 9 bases at V and 1 base at J, with 6 bases between. Germline CDR1 is SEHNR and CDR2 is FQNEAQ (reference sequence). The CDR3 spells CASARNTEAFF. In nucleotides, the CDR3 is TGTGCCAGTGCCAGGAACACTGAAGCTTTCTTT.

This clone came up a few times. This chain's CDR3 is CASSLFGTGNQPQHF. The CDR3 coding sequence is TGTGCCAGCAGTTTATTTGGGACAGGGAATCAGCCCCAGCATTTT. The gene calls are TRBV27 and TRBJ1-5, with TRBD1 identical over 9 bases. The germline CDR1 and CDR2 sequences are MNHEY and SMNVEV (reference sequence). The CDR3 runs to 15 residues. Germline trimming cut 1 base from V and 4 bases from J; bases unmatched to any gene: 2.

This clone was picked up a small number of times. The V call is TRBV28, the J call TRBJ2-7; perhaps TRBD1 as D (7 bases). Germline V gene sequence: CDR1 MDHEN, CDR2 SYDVKM. This CDR3 is 16 amino acids long. V was pared by 3 bases and J by 0 bases, with 15 bases between. CDR3 sequence: CASSLEGAVSSYEQYF. The CDR3 bases are TGTGCCAGCAGTTTGGAGGGGGCCGTGAGCTCCTACGAGCAGTACTTC. Combining the CDR3 with reference TRBV28 and TRBJ2-7 gives the whole variable domain DVKVTQSSRYLVKRTGEKVFLECVQDMDHENMFWYRQDPGLGLRLIYFSYDVKMKEKGDIPEGYSVSREKKERFSLILESASTNQTSMYLCASSLEGAVSSYEQYFGPGTRLTVT.

The rearrangement joins TRBV6-5 to TRBJ1-4; tentatively, D is TRBD1 (6 bases). This CDR3 has 14 amino acids. In germline, CDR1 is MNHEY, CDR2 SVGAGI. Trimming left V 6 bases short and J 8 bases short, with 16 bases between. CDR3 nucleotide sequence: TGTGCCAGCAGCCCAGGGGTTATCGGGGAAAAACTGTTTTTT. It yields the protein CASSPGVIGEKLFF.

The rearrangement links TRBV14 to TRBJ2-1; D is possibly TRBD1 or TRBD2 (5 bases each). The length of the CDR3 is 13 residues. Germline values: CDR1 SGHDN, CDR2 FVKESK. V shed 1 base and J shed 9 bases, with 10 bases lying between them. CDR3 DNA: TGTGCCAGCAGCCAAGTGTCGGGGACTGAGCAGTTCTTC. Amino acids: CASSQVSGTEQFF.

V gene TRBV27 combines with J gene TRBJ1-2, with D unclear. CDR1 MNHEY and CDR2 SMNVEV come from the germline V gene (reference sequence). CDR3 length: 17 amino acids. V was trimmed by 5 bases and J by 4 bases, leaving 23 bases between them. CDR3: CASSLSPSHSASYGYTF. DNA for the CDR3: TGTGCCAGCAGTCTTTCCCCCTCACACTCGGCAAGCTATGGCTACACCTTC.

This chain uses TRBV19 with TRBJ1-1, with D uncertain. The V end was cut by 3 bases, the J end by 3 bases, with 11 bases between. CDR1 is LNHDA, CDR2 SQIVND, per germline (reference sequence). There are 14 residues in the CDR3. The CDR3 nucleotides read TGTGCCAGTAGTATCTCCAGGAGTTACACTGAAGCTTTCTTT. It encodes CASSISRSYTEAFF.

A few counts support this clone. The rearrangement joins TRBV5-4 to TRBJ1-1, with D uncertain. The V gene lost 5 bases and the J gene lost 4 bases, with 15 bases spanning the gap. The CDR3 loop spans 14 amino acids. Germline V gives CDR1 SGHNT, CDR2 YYREEE (reference sequence). CDR3 nucleotides: TGTGCCAGCAGACTGAGTGGGTCTGGCACTGAAGCTTTCTTT. Its translation is CASRLSGSGTEAFF.

The chain couples TRBV7-9 to TRBJ1-1; unclear D gene. The CDR3 loop spans 14 amino acids. Trimming pared 2 bases from V and 1 base from J, leaving 8 bases between. Per the germline V gene, CDR1 is SEHNR and CDR2 is FQNEAQ (reference sequence). DNA of the CDR3: TGTGCCAGCAGCTTAATTCCCCAGAACACTGAAGCTTTCTTT. Translating it yields CASSLIPQNTEAFF.